Sequencing of this T cell receptor (beta chain) was carried out in a study of T cell responses to AZD1222 COVID-19 vaccine. Sequenced by immunoSEQ multiplex PCR; TCRdb stores in-frame clones only, minus some. In the table there are 150,000 to 200,000 clones, 85% to 90% of which are singletons. The V end was cut by 4 bases, the J end by 1 base, with 11 bases between. This CDR3 is 15 amino acids long. The germline CDR1 and CDR2 sequences are SNHLY and FYNNEI. As for this clone: Its antigen remains unidentified.

General observations from the study: In the spike-specific TCR repertoire, nearly half reportedly target unmutated variant regions.

This specimen consisted of peripheral blood, obtained on day 0 of MenACWY control vaccination. The chain couples TRBV2 to TRBJ1-5; tentatively, D is TRBD1 (6 bases). The receptor comes from an adult in good health. The CDR3 DNA sequence: TGTGCCAGCAGTGCCAGGGGCCGGAGCAATCAGCCCCAGCATTTT. Its protein product is CASSARGRSNQPQHF. Using reference TRBV2 and TRBJ1-5 for the parts outside the CDR3, the full variable domain is EPEVTQTPSHQVTQMGQEVILRCVPISNHLYFYWYRQILGQKVEFLVSFYNNEISEKSEIFDDQFSVERPDGSNFTLKIRSTKLEDSAMYFCASSARGRSNQPQHFGDGTRLSIL.